This TCR beta chain was observed in a study of post-analysis software for immune sequencing data. Unique-molecular-identifier-tagged TCR beta cDNA libraries were used. cDNA molecules numbering around 450,000 came from approximately 1 to 10 million T cells. TCRdb re-called the PCR reads with MiXCR, one entry per CDR3 protein. This table has about 770,000 distinct CDR3 sequences, about 43% appearing once. Note on this clonotype: Its antigen is as yet unknown.

Study results and limitations: Significantly lower normalized Chao1 diversity was found in patients with multiple sclerosis relative to controls. With TRBV5-6, TRBV5-1 and TRBV20-1 included, five TRBV segments were more frequent in patients than in controls. Strong same-batch co-clustering of samples appeared with F measure clustering.

V lost 6 bases, J lost 0 bases, and 11 bases stayed unmatched. The CDR3 has 16 residues. The chain carries TRBV12-3 or TRBV12-4 and TRBJ2-7; 7 nucleotides agree with TRBD1. The sample consisted of blood. This receptor was identified in a girl under 18 with multiple sclerosis. The CDR3 DNA is TGTGCCAGCAGAGATACCGGGACAGCTTTCTCCTACGAGCAGTACTTC. It translates to CASRDTGTAFSYEQYF.